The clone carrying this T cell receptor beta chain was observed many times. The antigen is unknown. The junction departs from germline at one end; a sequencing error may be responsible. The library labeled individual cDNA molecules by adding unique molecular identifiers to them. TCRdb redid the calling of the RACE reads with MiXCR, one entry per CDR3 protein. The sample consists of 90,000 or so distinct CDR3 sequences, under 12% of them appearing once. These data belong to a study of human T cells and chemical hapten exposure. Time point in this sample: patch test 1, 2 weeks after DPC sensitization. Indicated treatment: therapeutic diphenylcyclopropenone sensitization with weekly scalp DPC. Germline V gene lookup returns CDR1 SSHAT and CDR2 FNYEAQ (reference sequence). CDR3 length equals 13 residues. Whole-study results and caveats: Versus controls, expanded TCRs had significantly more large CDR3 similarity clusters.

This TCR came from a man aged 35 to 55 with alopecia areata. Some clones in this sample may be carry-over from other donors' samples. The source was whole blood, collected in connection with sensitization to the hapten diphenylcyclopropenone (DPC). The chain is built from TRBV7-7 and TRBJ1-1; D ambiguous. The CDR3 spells CASSYNTNTEAFF. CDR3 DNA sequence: TGTGCTAGCAGTTATAACACGAACACTGAAGCTTTCTTT.